The sequence of this T cell receptor beta chain was determined in a study of T cells in tumors after PD-1 blockade. Across the whole study: Either cemiplimab 350 mg every 2 weeks or pembrolizumab 200 mg every 3 weeks was given. On average, peripheral blood gave approximately 120,000 TCR templates and 30,000 to 40,000 unique clonotypes.

About this clone itself: What it binds is unknown.

Overall study findings and caveats: Peripheral recruitment is suggested, as some novel exhausted tumor clones were in pre-treatment blood.

The CDR3 loop spans 14 amino acids. V lost 2 bases and J lost 6; bases outside the gene matches: 7. The germline gives CDR1 SGHRS, CDR2 YFSETQ. Method: immunoSEQ multiplex PCR; TCRdb's copy keeps in-frame clones and lacks some. The sample has 50,000 or so clones; roughly 73% are singletons. This TCR was recovered from a human donor with basal cell carcinoma. The V call is TRBV5-1, the J call TRBJ1-2; 7 nucleotides line up with TRBD1. Sequenced here: PBMCs, sampled before anti-PD-1 treatment. In DNA form, the CDR3 reads TGCGCCAGCAGCTTCGTGGGACAGAGCGATGGCTACACCTTC. As protein: CASSFVGQSDGYTF.